A selection of T cell receptor beta chains follows, all from one sample in a study of CD8+CD57+ T cells in acquired aplastic anemia. TCRdb itself ran the reads through MiXCR, one entry per CDR3 protein. The sample records roughly 260,000 distinct CDR3 sequences, approximately 45% being singletons. The sample comprised sorted CD4+, CD8+, or CD8+CD57+ T cells (not recorded which) from PBMCs. These receptors were taken from a human donor with aplastic anemia. The CDR3 runs from the conserved cysteine through the conserved F or W. Fields, in order: clone size, D gene, V gene, J gene, CDR3 protein, CDR3 DNA. D genes are given only for firm matches. Expanded clones are given a class, and other clones once, few, many or no size at all.

clone_size: .
d_call: .
v_call: TRBV29-1
j_call: TRBJ1-1
cdr3_aa: CSVGPLGQSGWNTEAFF
cdr3_nt: TGCAGCGTGGGACCCCTTGGACAGTCCGGCTGGAACACTGAAGCTTTCTTT

clone_size: many
d_call: .
v_call: TRBV4-3
j_call: TRBJ2-3
cdr3_aa: CASSPGSLRDTQYF
cdr3_nt: TGCGCCAGCAGCCCCGGGAGTTTGCGGGATACGCAGTATTTT

clone_size: many
d_call: .
v_call: TRBV2
j_call: TRBJ1-1
cdr3_aa: CASRVRPNTEAFF
cdr3_nt: TGTGCCAGCAGAGTCCGCCCGAACACTGAAGCTTTCTTT

clone_size: many
d_call: .
v_call: TRBV6-1
j_call: TRBJ2-5
cdr3_aa: CASTVWQQETQYF
cdr3_nt: TGTGCCAGCACGGTGTGGCAGCAAGAGACCCAGTACTTC

clone_size: many
d_call: .
v_call: TRBV2
j_call: TRBJ1-5
cdr3_aa: CASRKDSTSNQPQHF
cdr3_nt: TGTGCCAGCAGAAAGGACAGTACTAGCAATCAGCCCCAGCATTTT

clone_size: many
d_call: .
v_call: TRBV9
j_call: TRBJ2-3
cdr3_aa: CASSAREATDTQYF
cdr3_nt: TGTGCCAGCAGCGCTCGTGAAGCGACAGATACGCAGTATTTT

clone_size: many
d_call: TRBD1
v_call: TRBV29-1
j_call: TRBJ1-2
cdr3_aa: CSVFTGTVNYGYTF
cdr3_nt: TGCAGCGTCTTCACCGGGACAGTTAACTATGGCTACACCTTC

clone_size: .
d_call: .
v_call: TRBV12-3/TRBV12-4
j_call: TRBJ1-5
cdr3_aa: CASSLSTGQPQHF
cdr3_nt: TGTGCCAGCAGTTTATCCACAGGACAGCCCCAGCATTTT

clone_size: .
d_call: .
v_call: TRBV2
j_call: TRBJ1-2
cdr3_aa: CASEGIEGYTF
cdr3_nt: TGTGCCAGCGAGGGGATTGAAGGCTACACCTTC

clone_size: many
d_call: .
v_call: TRBV12-3/TRBV12-4
j_call: TRBJ2-7
cdr3_aa: CASSSRADGYEQYF
cdr3_nt: TGTGCCAGCAGTTCTCGTGCCGATGGCTACGAGCAGTACTTC

clone_size: .
d_call: TRBD1
v_call: TRBV28
j_call: TRBJ2-7
cdr3_aa: CASSFGGTGDYVYEQYF
cdr3_nt: TGTGCCAGCAGTTTCGGAGGGACAGGGGATTACGTCTACGAGCAGTACTTC

clone_size: many
d_call: .
v_call: TRBV30
j_call: TRBJ1-1
cdr3_aa: CAWSPQAFF
cdr3_nt: TGTGCCTGGAGTCCCCAAGCTTTCTTT

clone_size: .
d_call: TRBD2
v_call: TRBV7-9
j_call: TRBJ2-5
cdr3_aa: CASRKTSGVGETQYF
cdr3_nt: TGTGCCAGCAGAAAGACTAGCGGGGTTGGGGAGACCCAGTACTTC

clone_size: .
d_call: TRBD2
v_call: TRBV9
j_call: TRBJ2-7
cdr3_aa: CASSVASGEYEQYF
cdr3_nt: TGTGCCAGCAGCGTGGCTAGCGGCGAGTACGAGCAGTACTTC

clone_size: many
d_call: .
v_call: TRBV25-1
j_call: TRBJ2-3
cdr3_aa: CASSGGDRLLGDTQYF
cdr3_nt: TGTGCCAGCAGCGGGGGAGACCGCCTATTGGGAGATACGCAGTATTTT

clone_size: many
d_call: TRBD1
v_call: TRBV6-1
j_call: TRBJ1-2
cdr3_aa: CASSERQGPYGYTF
cdr3_nt: TGTGCCAGCAGTGAACGACAGGGGCCCTATGGCTACACCTTC

clone_size: once
d_call: .
v_call: TRBV2
j_call: TRBJ2-5
cdr3_aa: CASRVGRFSIGRETQYF
cdr3_nt: TGTGCCAGCAGGGTTGGACGGTTTTCCATCGGGAGAGAGACCCAGTACTTC

clone_size: many
d_call: .
v_call: TRBV29-1
j_call: TRBJ1-1
cdr3_aa: CSVEGRETLLTEAFF
cdr3_nt: TGCAGCGTTGAGGGCAGGGAAACCTTATTAACTGAAGCTTTCTTT

clone_size: many
d_call: .
v_call: TRBV7-9
j_call: TRBJ2-2
cdr3_aa: CASRSPAANTGELFF
cdr3_nt: TGTGCCAGCAGGTCTCCCGCCGCGAACACCGGGGAGCTGTTTTTT

clone_size: .
d_call: .
v_call: TRBV10-2
j_call: TRBJ2-7
cdr3_aa: CASSLGGVNYNEQYF
cdr3_nt: TGTGCCAGCAGTTTGGGCGGGGTAAACTACAATGAGCAGTACTTC

clone_size: .
d_call: .
v_call: TRBV19
j_call: TRBJ2-1
cdr3_aa: CASSIVLANEQFF
cdr3_nt: TGTGCCAGTAGTATAGTGCTAGCTAATGAGCAGTTCTTC

clone_size: many
d_call: TRBD1
v_call: TRBV4-3
j_call: TRBJ2-7
cdr3_aa: CASSQLTGGRYEQYF
cdr3_nt: TGCGCCAGCAGCCAACTTACAGGGGGCAGGTACGAGCAGTACTTC

clone_size: few
d_call: .
v_call: TRBV30
j_call: TRBJ1-2
cdr3_aa: CAWSVSANGYTF
cdr3_nt: TGTGCCTGGAGTGTAAGTGCTAATGGCTACACCTTC

clone_size: .
d_call: .
v_call: TRBV24-1
j_call: TRBJ1-6
cdr3_aa: CATSSQSDRPLGDRGSPLHF
cdr3_nt: TGTGCCACCAGTTCACAATCGGACAGACCTTTGGGGGATAGAGGTTCACCCCTCCACTTT

clone_size: many
d_call: .
v_call: TRBV9
j_call: TRBJ2-3
cdr3_aa: CASSGEGGGPTDTQYF
cdr3_nt: TGTGCCAGCAGCGGGGAGGGGGGGGGACCCACAGATACGCAGTATTTT

clone_size: .
d_call: .
v_call: TRBV2
j_call: TRBJ1-5
cdr3_aa: CASWTESYEQPQHF
cdr3_nt: TGTGCCAGCTGGACTGAATCCTACGAGCAGCCCCAGCATTTT

clone_size: .
d_call: TRBD2
v_call: TRBV10-3
j_call: TRBJ2-3
cdr3_aa: CAISGGRGSTDTQYF
cdr3_nt: TGTGCCATCAGTGGTGGGCGGGGGAGCACAGATACGCAGTATTTT

clone_size: .
d_call: TRBD1
v_call: TRBV20-1
j_call: TRBJ1-2
cdr3_aa: CSARDLHGTGYGYTF
cdr3_nt: TGCAGTGCTAGAGATCTACACGGGACAGGCTATGGCTACACCTTC

clone_size: .
d_call: .
v_call: TRBV24-1
j_call: TRBJ2-7
cdr3_aa: CATSGGGAEEGYAF
cdr3_nt: TGTGCCACCAGTGGTGGGGGAGCAGAGGAAGGCTACGCCTTC

clone_size: many
d_call: .
v_call: TRBV5-5
j_call: TRBJ2-1
cdr3_aa: CASSLDRVMSYNEQFF
cdr3_nt: TGTGCCAGCAGCTTGGACAGGGTAATGTCCTACAATGAGCAGTTCTTC

clone_size: .
d_call: TRBD1
v_call: TRBV12-3/TRBV12-4
j_call: TRBJ2-7
cdr3_aa: CAIAQGIYEQYF
cdr3_nt: TGTGCCATCGCACAGGGGATCTACGAGCAGTACTTC

clone_size: many
d_call: .
v_call: TRBV2
j_call: TRBJ1-1
cdr3_aa: CASSEWGGAFF
cdr3_nt: TGTGCCAGCAGTGAATGGGGAGGGGCTTTCTTT

clone_size: many
d_call: TRBD1
v_call: TRBV6-5
j_call: TRBJ2-7
cdr3_aa: CASSGSGTGENEQYF
cdr3_nt: TGTGCCAGCAGTGGATCCGGGACAGGGGAAAACGAGCAGTACTTC

clone_size: .
d_call: .
v_call: TRBV5-1
j_call: TRBJ2-3
cdr3_aa: CASSLGSGTDTQYF
cdr3_nt: TGCGCCAGCAGCTTAGGGTCGGGCACAGATACGCAGTATTTT

clone_size: .
d_call: TRBD2
v_call: TRBV7-2
j_call: TRBJ2-7
cdr3_aa: CASSQAGGSYEQYF
cdr3_nt: TGTGCCAGCAGCCAAGCGGGGGGGTCCTACGAGCAGTACTTC

clone_size: .
d_call: TRBD2
v_call: TRBV7-9
j_call: TRBJ2-7
cdr3_aa: CASSFALAGKYEQYF
cdr3_nt: TGTGCCAGCAGCTTCGCCCTAGCGGGGAAGTACGAGCAGTACTTC

clone_size: many
d_call: .
v_call: TRBV15
j_call: TRBJ1-1
cdr3_aa: CATSRAGTGNTEAFF
cdr3_nt: TGTGCCACCAGCAGAGCCGGGACTGGGAACACTGAAGCTTTCTTT

clone_size: many
d_call: .
v_call: TRBV7-8
j_call: TRBJ2-7
cdr3_aa: CASSLRDYEQYF
cdr3_nt: TGTGCCAGCAGCTTACGGGATTACGAGCAGTACTTC

clone_size: many
d_call: .
v_call: TRBV15
j_call: TRBJ1-6
cdr3_aa: CATSRVSPQGPRSGSPLHF
cdr3_nt: TGTGCCACCAGCAGAGTCTCCCCCCAAGGGCCCCGGAGTGGTTCACCCCTCCACTTT

clone_size: many
d_call: .
v_call: TRBV4-3
j_call: TRBJ1-6
cdr3_aa: CASSQYLRADNSPLHF
cdr3_nt: TGCGCCAGCAGCCAATATCTTCGGGCCGATAATTCACCCCTCCACTTT

clone_size: once
d_call: .
v_call: TRBV7-3
j_call: TRBJ1-2
cdr3_aa: CASSLNRDGDGYTF
cdr3_nt: TGTGCCAGCAGCTTAAACAGGGACGGTGATGGCTACACCTTC

clone_size: many
d_call: TRBD1
v_call: TRBV7-9
j_call: TRBJ2-5
cdr3_aa: CASSSIGQGPQETQYF
cdr3_nt: TGTGCCAGCAGCTCGATCGGACAGGGCCCTCAAGAGACCCAGTACTTC